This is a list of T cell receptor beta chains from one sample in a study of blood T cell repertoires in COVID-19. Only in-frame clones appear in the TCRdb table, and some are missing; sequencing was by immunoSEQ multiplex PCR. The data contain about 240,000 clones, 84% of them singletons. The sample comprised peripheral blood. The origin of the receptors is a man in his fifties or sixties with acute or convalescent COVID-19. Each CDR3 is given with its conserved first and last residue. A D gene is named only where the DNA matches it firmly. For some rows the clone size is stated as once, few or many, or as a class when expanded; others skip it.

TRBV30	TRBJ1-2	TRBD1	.	CAWKRGQGYRGYTF	TGTGCCTGGAAAAGGGGACAGGGGTATCGTGGCTACACCTTC
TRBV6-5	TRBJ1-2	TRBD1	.	CASSRPQGNYGYTF	TGTGCCAGCAGTAGACCACAGGGGAACTATGGCTACACCTTC
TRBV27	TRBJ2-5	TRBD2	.	CASFPSGRPTETQYF	TGTGCCAGCTTTCCTAGCGGGAGACCTACGGAGACCCAGTACTTC
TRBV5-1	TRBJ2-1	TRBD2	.	CASSLSVGLANEQFF	TGCGCCAGCAGCTTGAGTGTGGGACTAGCAAATGAGCAGTTCTTC
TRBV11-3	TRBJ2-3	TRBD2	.	CASSSGLAGGNTDTQYF	TGTGCCAGCAGCTCCGGACTAGCGGGGGGAAACACAGATACGCAGTATTTT
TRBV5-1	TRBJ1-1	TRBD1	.	CASSGYRGRGSVAEAFF	TGCGCCAGCAGCGGGTACAGGGGGCGCGGGTCCGTAGCTGAAGCTTTCTTT
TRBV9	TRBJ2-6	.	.	CASSVAFKGESSGANVLTF	TGTGCCAGCAGCGTAGCTTTCAAGGGGGAGAGCTCTGGGGCCAACGTCCTGACTTTC
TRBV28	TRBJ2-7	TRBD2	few	CASIPIGSGSYEQYF	TGTGCCAGCATTCCGATAGGTAGCGGGAGCTACGAGCAGTACTTC
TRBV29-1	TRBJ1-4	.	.	CSAGEQANEKLFF	TGCAGCGCGGGAGAGCAGGCTAATGAAAAACTGTTTTTT
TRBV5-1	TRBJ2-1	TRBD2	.	CATSLGLAGNEQFF	TGCGCCACTAGCCTTGGACTAGCGGGCAATGAGCAGTTCTTC
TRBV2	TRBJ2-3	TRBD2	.	CASNRLAGGPGTDTQYF	TGTGCCAGCAACAGACTAGCGGGAGGGCCCGGCACAGATACGCAGTATTTT
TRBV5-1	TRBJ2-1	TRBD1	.	CASSSGTGVNEQFF	TGCGCCAGCAGCTCGGGGACAGGGGTGAATGAGCAGTTCTTC
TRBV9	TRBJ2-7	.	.	CASSVDLNTYEQYF	TGTGCCAGCAGCGTAGACCTAAATACCTACGAGCAGTACTTC
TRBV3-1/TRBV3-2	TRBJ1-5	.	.	CASSQEPSSNQPQHF	TGTGCCAGCAGCCAAGAGCCGAGCAGCAATCAGCCCCAGCATTTT
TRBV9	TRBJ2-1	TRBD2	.	CASSVVVGGYNEQFF	TGTGCCAGCAGCGTAGTAGTGGGGGGGTACAATGAGCAGTTCTTC
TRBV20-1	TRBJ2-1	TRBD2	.	CSASRIAGSEQFF	TGCAGTGCTAGTCGAATAGCGGGATCTGAGCAGTTCTTC
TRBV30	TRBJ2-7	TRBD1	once	CAWSTGGYEQYF	TGTGCCTGGAGTACAGGGGGCTACGAGCAGTACTTC
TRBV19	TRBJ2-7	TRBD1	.	CASSRTGGIDYEQYF	TGTGCCAGTAGCCGGACAGGGGGCATTGACTACGAGCAGTACTTC
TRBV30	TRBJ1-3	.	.	CAWSSGLSGNTIYF	TGTGCCTGGAGTAGCGGGCTCTCTGGAAACACCATATATTTT
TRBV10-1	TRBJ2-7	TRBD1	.	CASSSGQTYEQYF	TGCGCCAGCAGTTCGGGACAGACCTACGAGCAGTACTTC
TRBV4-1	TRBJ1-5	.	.	CASSQDIRGNQPQHF	TGCGCCAGCAGCCAAGATATCAGGGGCAATCAGCCCCAGCATTTT
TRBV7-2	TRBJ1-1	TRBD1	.	CASSPGTAWTEAFF	TGTGCCAGCAGCCCAGGGACAGCATGGACTGAAGCTTTCTTT
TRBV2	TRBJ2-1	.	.	CASRAGTSVNEQFF	TGTGCCAGCAGAGCTGGGACTTCAGTGAATGAGCAGTTCTTC
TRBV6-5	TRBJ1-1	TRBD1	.	CASSKSGGLAFF	TGTGCCAGCAGTAAGTCAGGGGGCTTAGCTTTCTTT
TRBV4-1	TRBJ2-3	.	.	CASSQEVRADTQYF	TGCGCCAGCAGCCAAGAGGTTCGGGCAGATACGCAGTATTTT
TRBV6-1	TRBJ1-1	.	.	CASSEATEVMNTEAFF	TGTGCCAGCAGTGAAGCGACAGAGGTAATGAACACTGAAGCTTTCTTT
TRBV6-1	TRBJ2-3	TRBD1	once	CASSEQGAIFDTQYF	TGTGCCAGCAGTGAACAGGGGGCCATTTTCGATACGCAGTATTTT
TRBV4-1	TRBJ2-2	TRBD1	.	CASSQGTGLTGELFF	TGCGCCAGCAGCCAAGGGACAGGGTTAACCGGGGAGCTGTTTTTT
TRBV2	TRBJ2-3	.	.	CASSPGLMHSDTQYF	TGTGCCAGCAGCCCGGGACTTATGCACTCAGATACGCAGTATTTT
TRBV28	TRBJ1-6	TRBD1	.	CASSLGGQLTNSPLHF	TGTGCCAGCAGTTTAGGGGGACAGCTAACTAATTCACCCCTCCACTTT
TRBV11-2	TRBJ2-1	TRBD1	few	CASSLDRGQGAHEQFF	TGTGCCAGCAGCTTAGATCGGGGACAGGGGGCTCATGAGCAGTTCTTC
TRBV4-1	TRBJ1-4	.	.	CASSQDANLWLFF	TGCGCCAGCAGCCAAGATGCCAACTTATGGCTGTTTTTT
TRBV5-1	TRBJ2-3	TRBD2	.	CASSIWTSGTGADTQYF	TGCGCCAGCAGCATCTGGACTAGCGGAACAGGGGCAGATACGCAGTATTTT
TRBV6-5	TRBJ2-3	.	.	CASSYSRAGHTPQYF	TGTGCCAGCAGTTACTCGAGGGCAGGCCACACCCCGCAGTATTTT
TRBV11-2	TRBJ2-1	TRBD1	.	CASSSRTGGLGNEQFF	TGTGCCAGCAGCTCGAGGACAGGGGGCTTAGGCAATGAGCAGTTCTTC
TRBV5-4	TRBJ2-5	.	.	CASSLALVREETQYF	TGTGCCAGCAGCTTGGCCTTGGTTCGGGAGGAGACCCAGTACTTC
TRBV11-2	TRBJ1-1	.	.	CASSFPTGSGNTEAFF	TGTGCCAGCAGCTTCCCCACAGGATCCGGGAACACTGAAGCTTTCTTT
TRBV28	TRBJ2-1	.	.	CASSLRGIYNEQFF	TGTGCCAGCAGCCTACGGGGTATATACAATGAGCAGTTCTTC
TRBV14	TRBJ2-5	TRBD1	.	CASSQVGGGETQYF	TGTGCCAGCAGCCAAGTAGGGGGCGGGGAGACCCAGTACTTC
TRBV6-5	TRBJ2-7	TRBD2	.	CASRPTSGRGEQYF	TGTGCCAGCAGGCCGACTAGCGGGAGGGGTGAGCAGTACTTC
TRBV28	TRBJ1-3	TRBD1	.	CASSLEQGYSGNTIYF	TGTGCCAGCAGCCTTGAACAGGGGTACTCTGGAAACACCATATATTTT
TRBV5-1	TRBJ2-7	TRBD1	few	CASSPGQANSYEQYF	TGCGCCAGCAGCCCAGGACAGGCTAACTCCTACGAGCAGTACTTC
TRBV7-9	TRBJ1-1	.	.	CASSLAWNTEAFF	TGTGCCAGCAGCTTGGCCTGGAACACTGAAGCTTTCTTT
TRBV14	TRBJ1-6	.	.	CASSLKQNSPLHF	TGTGCCAGCAGCCTGAAACAAAATTCACCCCTCCACTTT
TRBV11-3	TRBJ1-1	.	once	CASTQYYGGGASEAFF	TGTGCCAGCACCCAATATTACGGAGGGGGGGCATCTGAAGCTTTCTTT
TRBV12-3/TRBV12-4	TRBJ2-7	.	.	CASGYPRTVEQYF	TGTGCCAGCGGGTACCCTCGGACAGTCGAGCAGTACTTC
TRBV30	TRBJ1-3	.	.	CAWSNRGNTIYF	TGTGCCTGGAGTAACAGGGGAAACACCATATATTTT
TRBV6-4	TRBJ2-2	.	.	CASSKSRGTNTGELFF	TGTGCCAGCAGTAAATCCCGGGGGACGAACACCGGGGAGCTGTTTTTT
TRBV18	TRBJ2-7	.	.	CASSSPGQPYEQYF	TGTGCCAGCTCATCGCCGGGACAACCCTACGAGCAGTACTTC
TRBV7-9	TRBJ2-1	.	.	CASILRQGGYNEQFF	TGTGCCAGCATCCTAAGACAGGGAGGCTACAATGAGCAGTTCTTC
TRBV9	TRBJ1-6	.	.	CASSGRVTGINNSPLHF	TGTGCCAGCAGCGGAAGAGTTACAGGAATCAATAATTCACCCCTCCACTTT
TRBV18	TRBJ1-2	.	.	CASSPGFSGLDGYTF	TGTGCCAGCTCACCAGGGTTTTCGGGACTCGATGGCTACACCTTC